Listed here are 27 T cell receptor beta chains from one sample, sequenced in a study of T-cell reconstitution after alpha-beta-depleted transplantation in children. Using unique molecular identifiers, the investigators prepared the TCRbeta library. TCRdb recomputed calls from the PCR reads with MiXCR, one row per CDR3 protein. Among 500,000 to 600,000 distinct CDR3 sequences listed, approximately 30% were seen once. Sample: PBMCs from the stem cell graft donor, taken from the stem cell graft. These receptors originate from a human donor who donated a stem cell graft to a child with aplastic anemia.

This chain uses TRBV7-9 with TRBJ1-3; TRBD1 might be the D (5 bases). The germline V gene has CDR1 SEHNR and CDR2 FQNEAQ (reference sequence). Trimming pared 1 base from V and 3 bases from J, leaving 7 bases between. The CDR3 has 14 residues. CDR3 nucleotide sequence: TGTGCCAGCAGCTTAGATCAGGGTGGAAACACCATATATTTT. Its translation is CASSLDQGGNTIYF.

This chain uses TRBV15 with TRBJ1-1, with D unclear. Deletions cut 2 bases from V and 0 bases from J, with 7 bases between. Germline V CDR1 and CDR2: LNHNV, YYDKDF (reference sequence). The CDR3 loop spans 14 amino acids. As DNA, the CDR3 is TGTGCCACCAGCAGAAACGGGGTGAACACTGAAGCTTTCTTT. Translated, it gives CATSRNGVNTEAFF.

The rearrangement uses TRBV6-1 and TRBJ1-5; D ambiguous. The CDR3 is 18 residues long. CDR1 MNHNS and CDR2 SASEGT come from the germline V gene. V was pared by 0 bases and J by 4 bases, with 19 bases between. The CDR3 sequence is CASSEALPQTSGNQPQHF. The CDR3 nucleotides read TGTGCCAGCAGTGAAGCCCTGCCCCAAACCTCGGGGAATCAGCCCCAGCATTTT.

This rearrangement joins TRBV25-1 to TRBJ1-2; D is ambiguous. Trimming stripped 3 bases from V and 2 bases from J, with 10 bases between. Germline CDR1 and CDR2: MGHDK and SYGVNS. The CDR3 spans 14 residues. CDR3 DNA sequence: TGTGCCAGCAGTGAGAGGTCGGGGAACTATGGCTACACCTTC. As protein: CASSERSGNYGYTF.

The chain uses TRBV3-1 and TRBJ2-1; D tentatively fits TRBD1 or TRBD2 (5 bases each). The V end lost 5 bases, the J end lost 4 bases, and 24 bases lay between the germline ends. The V gene's germline CDR1 is LGHDT and CDR2 YNNKEL (reference sequence). The CDR3 consists of 18 residues. In DNA, the CDR3 is TGTGCCAGCAGCAAGTTTGCCCAAGGGACGAGGTCTTACAATGAGCAGTTCTTC. Its translation: CASSKFAQGTRSYNEQFF.

This clonotype has just one count. The chain uses TRBV18 and TRBJ1-1; D unresolved. V lost 0 bases and J lost 0, with 8 bases in between. The V gene's germline CDR1 is KGHSH and CDR2 LQKENI. CDR3 length: 15 amino acids. The CDR3 sequence: CASSPPTRMNTEAFF. CDR3 in DNA: TGTGCCAGCTCACCACCGACCAGAATGAACACTGAAGCTTTCTTT.

The V and J genes are TRBV21-1 and TRBJ1-1; the table names TRBD1, a call not compared with the DNA. TRBV21-1 is a documented pseudogene. The length of the CDR3 is 14 residues. The CDR3 nucleotides read TGTGCCAGCAGCACCGTCCCGGGGGTAGCTGAAGCTTTCTTT. Translated, it gives CASSTVPGVAEAFF.

This clonotype came up a few times. The chain couples TRBV12-3 or TRBV12-4 to TRBJ2-7; TRBD2 might be the D (6 bases). The CDR3 spans 15 residues. Trimming removed 4 bases from V and 6 bases from J, with 19 bases in between. The CDR3 sequence: CASSYLPASGREQYF. The CDR3 DNA follows: TGTGCCAGCAGTTATCTGCCGGCCAGCGGGCGCGAGCAGTACTTC.

This clonotype was counted only a few times. The V gene is TRBV12-3 or TRBV12-4, the J gene TRBJ1-2; TRBD1 is a possible D gene (5 bases). Trimming removed 7 bases from V and 1 base from J, with 16 bases in between. This CDR3 is 15 amino acids long. The DNA of the CDR3 is TGTGCCAGCACCAAAGGGGCAGAAATTAACTATGGCTACACCTTC. Protein product: CASTKGAEINYGYTF.

CDR3 bases: TGTGCCAGCAGCTTAGTCGTGGAGAACACTGAAGCTTTCTTT. Residues: CASSLVVENTEAFF. The rearrangement uses TRBV7-2 and TRBJ1-1; D is unclear. This CDR3 contains 14 residues. Germline CDR1 and CDR2: SGHTA and FQGNSA. The germline V and J ends were trimmed by 1 base and 1 base, with 7 bases remaining between them.

This clonotype was seen a few times. V is TRBV6-4 and J is TRBJ2-2, with D unresolved. V shed 2 bases and J shed 0 bases, with 7 bases lying between them. This CDR3 is 15 amino acids long. The V gene's germline CDR1 is MRHNA and CDR2 SNTAGT. The CDR3 is CASSDLGANTGELFF. Written as DNA, the CDR3 is TGTGCCAGCAGTGACCTGGGTGCGAACACCGGGGAGCTGTTTTTT.

V usage is TRBV7-9 and J usage is TRBJ1-1, with TRBD1 as a possible D gene (5 bases). CDR3 size: 16 residues. The V and J ends lost 1 base and 4 bases respectively, with 16 bases between them. The germline V gene has CDR1 SEHNR and CDR2 FQNEAQ (reference sequence). The CDR3 region has the DNA TGTGCCAGCAGCTTAGGGAGCGGGGGAACGGGCACTGAAGCTTTCTTT. Amino acids: CASSLGSGGTGTEAFF.

The chain carries TRBV28 and TRBJ2-3, with TRBD1 identical over 9 bases. Germline trimming cut 6 bases from V and 4 bases from J; bases unmatched to any gene: 11. Germline CDR1 reads MDHEN; CDR2 reads SYDVKM. The CDR3 length is 16 residues. CDR3: CASRSGTGFFPDTQYF. CDR3 nucleotides: TGTGCCAGCAGGTCCGGGACAGGGTTTTTCCCAGATACGCAGTATTTT.

The sample holds one count of this clonotype. The chain links TRBV24-1 to TRBJ2-1; tentatively, D is TRBD2 (6 bases). This CDR3 spans 13 amino acids. Germline assignment: CDR1 KGHDR and CDR2 SFDVKD. The V end lost 7 bases, the J end lost 9 bases, and 15 bases lay between the germline ends. The CDR3 coding sequence is TGTGCCACCAGATTAGCGGCGTCGGGTGAGCAGTTCTTC. As protein: CATRLAASGEQFF.

This chain uses TRBV28 with TRBJ2-3, with D perhaps being TRBD1 or TRBD2 (5 bases each). This CDR3 has 20 amino acids. Germline V gene lookup returns CDR1 MDHEN and CDR2 SYDVKM. Trimming shortened V by 5 bases and J by 1 base, and 28 bases separated the two germline ends. The CDR3 DNA is TGTGCCAGCAGTCATATTTCGGGACCGAGTATTTGGGTTGGCACAGATACGCAGTATTTT. This sequence encodes CASSHISGPSIWVGTDTQYF.

This clonotype showed up just a few times. The rearrangement uses TRBV5-1 and TRBJ2-7; D remains ambiguous. Germline CDR1 and CDR2: SGHRS and YFSETQ. V was shortened by 6 bases and J by 3 bases, with 10 bases between the two germline ends. The CDR3 is 12 residues long. This CDR3 reads CASKQNDYEQYF. The CDR3 DNA reads as TGCGCCAGCAAGCAAAACGACTACGAGCAGTACTTC.

This clonotype was detected only a few times. This rearrangement joins TRBV5-1 to TRBJ1-1; D unresolved. The CDR3 loop spans 16 amino acids. Per germline, CDR1 SGHRS and CDR2 YFSETQ. V dropped 0 bases and J dropped 1 base, with 13 bases sitting between them. The CDR3 DNA sequence: TGCGCCAGCAGCTTGGCGGGGTTGGTGCGGAACACTGAAGCTTTCTTT. It specifies CASSLAGLVRNTEAFF.

This rearrangement joins TRBV12-3 or TRBV12-4 to TRBJ2-5; a weak D match, TRBD1 (5 bases). The CDR3 length is 14 residues. Deletions cut 6 bases from V and 4 bases from J, with 15 bases between. Written as DNA, the CDR3 is TGTGCCAGCAGCCCCAGGGAAACCCGAGAGACCCAGTACTTC. Translated, it gives CASSPRETRETQYF.

The V and J genes are TRBV29-1 and TRBJ1-2; 10 nucleotides align to TRBD1. CDR1 and CDR2 from the germline V gene are SQVTM and ANQGSEA. Trimming took 6 bases from V and 3 from J; bases not matched to a gene: 7. The CDR3 consists of 14 residues. CDR3 sequence reads: CSVDRGRGYYGYTF. The CDR3 nucleotides are TGCAGCGTCGACAGGGGGCGAGGGTACTATGGCTACACCTTC. The full variable domain, completed using reference TRBV29-1 and TRBJ1-2, is SAVISQKPSRDICQRGTSLTIQCQVDSQVTMMFWYRQQPGQSLTLIATANQGSEATYESGFVIDKFPISRPNLTFSTLTVSNMSPEDSSIYLCSVDRGRGYYGYTFGSGTRLTVV.

The rearrangement uses TRBV6-1 and TRBJ2-1; TRBD2 matches 7 bases. V dropped 8 bases and J dropped 7; count of bases not matched to a gene: 11. Germline CDR1 reads MNHNS; CDR2 reads SASEGT. The CDR3 consists of 14 residues. CDR3 loop: CASRGSGAGNEQFF. The CDR3 DNA reads TGTGCCAGCCGCGGGAGCGGAGCAGGGAATGAGCAGTTCTTC.

The chain employs TRBV20-1 and TRBJ1-2, with D hard to call. This CDR3 spans 12 amino acids. The germline V gene has CDR1 DFQATT and CDR2 SNEGSKA (reference sequence). The V end was cut by 5 bases, the J end by 6 bases, with 13 bases between. The CDR3 reads CSAGLYPHGYTF. CDR3 DNA sequence: TGCAGTGCTGGACTCTACCCTCATGGCTACACCTTC.

The V gene is TRBV6-5, the J gene TRBJ2-7, with 8 bases fitting TRBD1. The CDR3 runs 15 residues. Germline V lookup: CDR1 MNHEY, CDR2 SVGAGI. V lost 2 bases to trimming and J lost 0 bases; unmatched junction nucleotides: 3. The DNA for the CDR3 is TGTGCCAGCAGTTACATCACAGGGGGCTCCTACGAGCAGTACTTC. Its protein product is CASSYITGGSYEQYF.

V is TRBV28 and J is TRBJ2-7; D uncertain. The CDR3 contains 14 residues. Trimming pared 4 bases from V and 6 bases from J, leaving 16 bases between. Germline assignment: CDR1 MDHEN and CDR2 SYDVKM. The CDR3: CASSSTYPSSEQYV. The CDR3 DNA is TGTGCCAGCAGTTCCACCTACCCCTCTTCCGAGCAGTACGTC.

This clonotype was detected once. The chain joins TRBV24-1 to TRBJ2-1; TRBD2 agrees at 7 bases. Germline CDR1 KGHDR, CDR2 SFDVKD. The CDR3 is made up of 16 amino acids. V gave up 4 bases and J gave up 2 bases; unmatched junction bases: 7. Here the CDR3 reads CATSERGLDTYNEQFF. CDR3 in DNA: TGTGCCACCAGTGAACGTGGACTAGATACCTACAATGAGCAGTTCTTC.

The rearrangement joins TRBV28 to TRBJ1-3; D may be TRBD1 (5 bases). The CDR3 is 16 residues long. Trimming cost V 3 bases and J 0 bases, with 12 bases left between them. The V gene's germline CDR1 is MDHEN and CDR2 SYDVKM. The CDR3 coding sequence is TGTGCCAGCAGTTTTAGCCGACAGTACTCTGGAAACACCATATATTTT. Translated, it gives CASSFSRQYSGNTIYF.

The chain is built from TRBV7-2 and TRBJ2-7; 7 nucleotides match TRBD2. J gave up 1 base and V 5 bases, and 8 bases lay outside the gene matches. The CDR3 runs to 15 residues. Germline CDR1 is SGHTA and CDR2 is FQGNSA. The CDR3 loop is CASSPSGTSSYEQYV. The CDR3 DNA reads as TGTGCCAGCAGCCCTAGCGGAACTTCTTCCTACGAGCAGTACGTC.

The chain combines TRBV30 with TRBJ2-1; D unclear. V was pared by 3 bases and J by 0 bases, with 12 bases between. The CDR3 is 15 residues long. Germline CDR1 is GTSNPN and CDR2 is SVGIG (reference sequence). CDR3 nucleotide sequence: TGTGCCTGGAGCGAAGTGGGATTCTCCTACAATGAGCAGTTCTTC. Protein product: CAWSEVGFSYNEQFF.